The 20 T cell receptor beta chains in this list originate from one sample, sequenced in a study of blood T cell repertoires in COVID-19. The assay was immunoSEQ multiplex PCR, and TCRdb's table has in-frame clones only and misses some. This sample has 210,000 or so clones; 75% to 90% occur once, and the top ten carry more than 3%. Sequences were obtained from PBMCs or T cells enriched from blood (not recorded which). Receptors were obtained from a woman aged 30 to 39 who had been exposed to COVID-19.

This chain links TRBV27 with TRBJ1-2; 10 nucleotides match TRBD1. V lost 2 bases to trimming and J lost 2 bases; unmatched junction nucleotides: 2. The CDR3 sequence is 15 residues long. Germline V gene lookup returns CDR1 MNHEY and CDR2 SMNVEV (reference sequence). The CDR3 DNA follows: TGTGCCAGCAGTTTACGGGGACAGGGGAACTATGGCTACACCTTC. It specifies CASSLRGQGNYGYTF.

The rearrangement uses TRBV27 and TRBJ1-5, with TRBD1 as a possible D gene (6 bases). The V and J ends lost 3 bases and 3 bases respectively, with 15 bases between them. CDR3 size: 16 residues. CDR1 is MNHEY and CDR2 is SMNVEV in the germline V gene (reference sequence). This CDR3 is CASSLDSGANNQPQHF. The CDR3 DNA reads as TGTGCCAGCAGTTTGGATTCAGGGGCCAACAATCAGCCCCAGCATTTT.

The chain employs TRBV9 and TRBJ2-2; unclear D gene. The germline gives CDR1 SGDLS, CDR2 YYNGEE. V was cut by 4 bases and J by 9 bases, with 13 bases left in between. This CDR3 comprises 13 residues. The CDR3 DNA reads TGTGCCAGCAGCCTTTACGGCGGTTGGGAGCTGTTTTTT. Its translation: CASSLYGGWELFF.

This CDR3 reads CASSLGWGGRGTEAFF. The CDR3 bases are TGTGCCAGCAGCTTAGGCTGGGGAGGGAGGGGCACTGAAGCTTTCTTT. J is TRBJ1-1 and V is TRBV13, with a tentative D call TRBD1 (5 bases). Germline CDR1 reads PRHDT; CDR2 reads FYEKMQ (reference sequence). The V and J ends lost 0 bases and 4 bases respectively, with 15 bases between them. The CDR3 runs to 16 residues.

The CDR3: CASSTKGLPTSTDTQYF. The CDR3 nucleotides are TGTGCCAGCAGTACTAAGGGGCTACCAACTAGCACAGATACGCAGTATTTT. The chain employs TRBV2 and TRBJ2-3, with TRBD1 as a possible D gene (5 bases). V shed 5 bases and J shed 0 bases, with 18 bases lying between them. This CDR3 contains 17 residues. Germline V CDR1 and CDR2: SNHLY, FYNNEI.

This clone was detected only once. The chain couples TRBV7-3 to TRBJ1-1; TRBD1 aligns across 8 bases. Germline trimming cut 1 base from V and 4 bases from J; bases unmatched to any gene: 17. Germline V gene data show CDR1 as SGHTA and CDR2 as FQGTGA. This CDR3 has 19 residues. DNA for the CDR3: TGTGCCAGCAGCTTAAATCCCCCCGGACAGGGAATTTGGGTCACTGAAGCTTTCTTT. This sequence encodes CASSLNPPGQGIWVTEAFF.

The rearrangement links TRBV3-1 (or the pseudogene TRBV3-2) to TRBJ1-2, with TRBD1 as a possible D gene (6 bases). Germline V gives CDR1 LGHDT, CDR2 YNNKEL (reference sequence). Trimming took off 1 base at V and 3 bases at J, with 12 bases between the two ends. CDR3 length: 15 residues. CDR3 amino acids: CASSQGRGMDYGYTF. The CDR3 bases are TGTGCCAGCAGCCAAGGAAGGGGGATGGACTATGGCTACACCTTC.

This chain links TRBV6-4 with TRBJ2-1, with a tentative D call TRBD2 (5 bases). CDR1 and CDR2 from the germline V gene are MRHNA and SNTAGT. Between the trimmed V and J ends, which lost 3 bases and 9 bases, there was a span of 18 bases. The CDR3 consists of 15 residues. This CDR3 reads CASSEGLAPIGEQFF. CDR3 sequence (DNA): TGTGCCAGCAGTGAAGGTCTAGCCCCTATTGGTGAGCAGTTCTTC.

V is TRBV28 and J is TRBJ1-6; possibly TRBD1 for D (5 bases). CDR3 length: 16 residues. The V gene's germline CDR1 is MDHEN and CDR2 SYDVKM. V lost 5 bases and J lost 5, with 16 bases in between. The CDR3 reads CASSPLPWGDNSPLHF. CDR3 DNA sequence: TGTGCCAGCAGTCCTCTTCCGTGGGGGGATAATTCACCCCTCCACTTT. Using reference TRBV28 and TRBJ1-6 for the parts outside the CDR3, the full variable domain is DVKVTQSSRYLVKRTGEKVFLECVQDMDHENMFWYRQDPGLGLRLIYFSYDVKMKEKGDIPEGYSVSREKKERFSLILESASTNQTSMYLCASSPLPWGDNSPLHFGNGTRLTVT.

The chain is built from TRBV27 and TRBJ1-1, with TRBD1 as a possible D gene (5 bases). Germline V gene sequence: CDR1 MNHEY, CDR2 SMNVEV (reference sequence). The CDR3 spans 16 residues. V was trimmed by 6 bases and J by 1 base, leaving 18 bases between them. CDR3: CASSFAMPTGNTEAFF. CDR3 bases: TGTGCCAGCAGCTTCGCGATGCCCACAGGGAACACTGAAGCTTTCTTT.

This clone came up a few times. V and J are TRBV5-1 and TRBJ1-2, with D perhaps TRBD1 (6 bases). The CDR3 is 14 amino acids. The V end was cut by 4 bases, the J end by 2 bases, with 12 bases between. Germline lookup yields CDR1 SGHRS and CDR2 YFSETQ. The CDR3 loop is CASSIQGPNYGYTF. DNA for the CDR3: TGCGCCAGCAGCATACAGGGACCCAACTATGGCTACACCTTC. The complete variable domain, with remaining parts taken from reference TRBV5-1 and TRBJ1-2, reads KAGVTQTPRYLIKTRGQQVTLSCSPISGHRSVSWYQQTPGQGLQFLFEYFSETQRNKGNFPGRFSGRQFSNSRSEMNVSTLELGDSALYLCASSIQGPNYGYTFGSGTRLTVV.

The gene calls are TRBV2 and TRBJ2-7; D is uncertain. The V and J ends lost 7 bases and 1 base respectively, with 11 bases between them. This CDR3 comprises 13 residues. Looked up from germline, CDR1 is SNHLY and CDR2 is FYNNEI. The CDR3 nucleotides read TGTGCCAGCAAACGACACGTTTCCTACGAGCAGTACTTC. This sequence encodes CASKRHVSYEQYF.

This clone turned up a few times. This chain connects TRBV6-5 to TRBJ2-2; TRBD1 aligns across 8 bases. The CDR3 loop spans 15 amino acids. J was trimmed by 4 bases and V by 6 bases; bases with no gene match: 7. CDR1 is MNHEY and CDR2 is SVGAGI in the germline V gene. The DNA for the CDR3 is TGTGCCAGCAGACAGAGGACAGGGATCACCGGGGAGCTGTTTTTT. Its protein product is CASRQRTGITGELFF.

The gene calls are TRBV30 and TRBJ1-4; no clear D gene. This CDR3 contains 13 residues. Trimming cost V 4 bases and J 6 bases, with 12 bases left between them. Looked up from germline, CDR1 is GTSNPN and CDR2 is SVGIG (reference sequence). As DNA, the CDR3 is TGTGCCTGGACCGCCGGGAACGATGAAAAACTGTTTTTT. Residues: CAWTAGNDEKLFF.

Worth noting for this clone: Relative to the germline gene, one junction end is altered; a read error may explain this. V and J are TRBV2 and TRBJ1-5; 9 bases align to TRBD1. From germline, CDR1 is SNHLY and CDR2 FYNNEI. This CDR3 is 17 amino acids long. The CDR3 nucleotides read TGTGCCAGCAGAGAAGGGACAGGGCGGTCTAGCAATCAGCCCCAGCATTTT. Translated, it gives CASREGTGRSSNQPQHF.

CDR3 DNA sequence: TGTGCTAGTGGTCTAGTGACAGGAAGCTCTGGAAACACCATATATTTT. Residues: CASGLVTGSSGNTIYF. The chain links TRBV12-5 to TRBJ1-3; a possible D gene is TRBD1 (6 bases). Trimming shortened V by 5 bases and J by 0 bases, and 14 bases separated the two germline ends. The germline V gene has CDR1 LGHNT and CDR2 FRNRAP. The CDR3 has 16 amino acids.

The CDR3 reads CASAPNTEAFF. DNA of the CDR3: TGTGCTAGTGCCCCTAATACTGAAGCTTTCTTT. V gene TRBV12-5 combines with J gene TRBJ1-1; D is ambiguous. Trimming cost V 7 bases and J 5 bases, with 8 bases left between them. From germline, CDR1 is LGHNT and CDR2 FRNRAP. The CDR3 is 11 amino acids.

This chain links TRBV24-1 with TRBJ1-5; the D is unclear. Germline V lookup: CDR1 KGHDR, CDR2 SFDVKD. V was cut by 4 bases and J by 4 bases, with 7 bases left in between. The CDR3 has 13 amino acids. CDR3 sequence (DNA): TGTGCCACCAGTGACACGGGGAATCAGCCCCAGCATTTT. It specifies CATSDTGNQPQHF.

The gene calls are TRBV30 and TRBJ1-2; 7 nucleotides align to TRBD1. From germline, CDR1 is GTSNPN and CDR2 SVGIG (reference sequence). The CDR3 is 13 residues long. J lost 4 bases, V lost 4 bases, and 6 bases had no gene match. The CDR3 bases are TGTGCCTGGACAGGGGGACCGGGCTATGGCTACACCTTC. This gives the protein CAWTGGPGYGYTF.

The rearrangement uses TRBV2 and TRBJ1-2, with D perhaps TRBD1 (5 bases). Germline assignment: CDR1 SNHLY and CDR2 FYNNEI. The CDR3 is 13 residues long. V was trimmed by 1 base and J by 4 bases, leaving 7 bases between them. CDR3 DNA sequence: TGTGCCAGCAGTGAAGGACAGTTCTATGGCTACACCTTC. Translated: CASSEGQFYGYTF. Full variable domain (remainder filled in from reference TRBV2 and TRBJ1-2): EPEVTQTPSHQVTQMGQEVILRCVPISNHLYFYWYRQILGQKVEFLVSFYNNEISEKSEIFDDQFSVERPDGSNFTLKIRSTKLEDSAMYFCASSEGQFYGYTFGSGTRLTVV.